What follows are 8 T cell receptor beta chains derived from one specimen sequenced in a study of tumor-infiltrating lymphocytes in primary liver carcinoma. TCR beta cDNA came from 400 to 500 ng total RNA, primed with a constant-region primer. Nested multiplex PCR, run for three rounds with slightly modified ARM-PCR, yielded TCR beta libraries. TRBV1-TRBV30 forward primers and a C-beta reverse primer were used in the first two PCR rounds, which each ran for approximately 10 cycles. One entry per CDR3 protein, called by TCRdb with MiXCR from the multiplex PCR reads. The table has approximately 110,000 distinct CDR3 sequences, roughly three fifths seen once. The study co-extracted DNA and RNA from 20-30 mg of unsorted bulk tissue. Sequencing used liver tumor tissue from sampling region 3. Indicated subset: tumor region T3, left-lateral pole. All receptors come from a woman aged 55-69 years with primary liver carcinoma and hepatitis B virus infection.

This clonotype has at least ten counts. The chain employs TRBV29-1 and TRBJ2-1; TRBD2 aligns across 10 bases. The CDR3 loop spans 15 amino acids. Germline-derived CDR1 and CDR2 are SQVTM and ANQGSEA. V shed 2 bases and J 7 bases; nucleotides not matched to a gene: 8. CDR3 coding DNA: TGCAGCGTTGAACGGCTAGCGGGAGAGGATAATGAGCAGTTCTTC. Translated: CSVERLAGEDNEQFF.

The CDR3 DNA follows: TGTGCCAGCAGCCCCACTGGCAGGGGTGTCTATGATCAGTACTTC. This codes for CASSPTGRGVYDQYF. The chain uses TRBV11-1 and TRBJ2-7, with D perhaps matching TRBD1 (6 bases). V lost 5 bases and J lost 10, with 24 bases in between. This CDR3 is 15 amino acids long. Germline V CDR1 and CDR2: SGHAT, FQDESV (reference sequence). Together with reference TRBV11-1 and TRBJ2-7, the CDR3 gives the full variable domain: EAEVAQSPRYKITEKSQAVAFWCDPISGHATLYWYRQILGQGPELLVQFQDESVVDDSQLPKDRFSAERLKGVDSTLKIQPAELGDSAMYLCASSPTGRGVYDQYFGPGTRLTVT.

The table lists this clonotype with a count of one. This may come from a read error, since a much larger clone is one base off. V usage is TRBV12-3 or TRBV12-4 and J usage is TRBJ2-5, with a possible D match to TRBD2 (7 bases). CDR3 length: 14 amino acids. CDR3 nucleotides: TGTGTCAGCAGTTCTAACAGGGAGGGGGAGACCCAGTACTTC. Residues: CVSSSNREGETQYF.

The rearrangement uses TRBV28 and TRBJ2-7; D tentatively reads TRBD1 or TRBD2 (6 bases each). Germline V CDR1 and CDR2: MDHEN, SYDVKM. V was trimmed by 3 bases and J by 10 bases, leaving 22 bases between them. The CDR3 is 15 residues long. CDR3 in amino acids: CASSFPGAERALQYF. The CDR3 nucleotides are TGTGCCAGCAGTTTCCCGGGGGCAGAGAGAGCTCTTCAGTACTTC.

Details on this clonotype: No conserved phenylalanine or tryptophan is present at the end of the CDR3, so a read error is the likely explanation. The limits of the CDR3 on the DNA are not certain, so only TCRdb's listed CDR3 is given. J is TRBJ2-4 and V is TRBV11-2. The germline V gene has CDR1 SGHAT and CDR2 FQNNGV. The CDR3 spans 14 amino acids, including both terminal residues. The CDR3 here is CASRVSHLGNIQYL.

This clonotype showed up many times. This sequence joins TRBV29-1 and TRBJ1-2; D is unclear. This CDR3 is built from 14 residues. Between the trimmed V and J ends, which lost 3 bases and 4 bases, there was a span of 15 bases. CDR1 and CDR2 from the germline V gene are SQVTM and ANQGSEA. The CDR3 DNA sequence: TGCAGCGTTGATATCGGGGTCCGAGGCTATGGCTACACCTTC. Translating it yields CSVDIGVRGYGYTF.

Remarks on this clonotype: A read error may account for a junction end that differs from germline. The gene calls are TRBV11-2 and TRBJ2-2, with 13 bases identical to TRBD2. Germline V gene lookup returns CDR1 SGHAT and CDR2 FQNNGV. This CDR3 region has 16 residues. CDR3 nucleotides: TGTGCCAGTAGCTTTCGACTAGCGGGAGGTTCCGGGGAGCCGTTTTTT. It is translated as CASSFRLAGGSGEPFF.

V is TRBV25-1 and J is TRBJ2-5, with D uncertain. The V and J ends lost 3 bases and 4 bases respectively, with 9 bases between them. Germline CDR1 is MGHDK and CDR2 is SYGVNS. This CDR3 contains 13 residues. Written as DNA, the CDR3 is TGTGCCAGCAGTGATCTGTACCGAGAGACCCAGTACTTC. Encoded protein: CASSDLYRETQYF.